The 17 T cell receptor beta chains below all came from one sample that was sequenced in a study of T cell repertoires in cytomegalovirus infection. TCRdb itself ran the reads through MiXCR, one entry per CDR3 protein. This sample has fewer than 950,000 distinct CDR3 sequences; 32% occur once, and the top ten carry around 12%. These receptors have no known antigen. The sequencing here drew on cultured CD8+ T cells from PBMCs, taken from culture after CMV antigen stimulation. These receptors originate from a human donor in good health (CMV status not recorded). Some clones in this sample may be carry-over from other donors' samples.

The rearrangement uses TRBV7-8 and TRBJ2-3; 8 nucleotides match TRBD2. Germline lookup yields CDR1 SGHVS and CDR2 FQNEAQ. The J segment lost 5 bases and the V segment lost 8 bases, leaving 9 bases of the junction unmatched. The CDR3 runs 14 residues. The CDR3 nucleotides read TGTGCCAGCGGCGGGCGGGGGGTTGAAGATACGCAGTATTTT. Translation: CASGGRGVEDTQYF. Complete variable domain (other parts from reference TRBV7-8 and TRBJ2-3): GAGVSQSPRYKVAKRGQDVALRCDPISGHVSLFWYQQALGQGPEFLTYFQNEAQLDKSGLPSDRFFAERPEGSVSTLKIQRTQQEDSAVYLCASGGRGVEDTQYFGPGTRLTVL.

This sequence joins TRBV20-1 and TRBJ2-2; D is possibly TRBD2 (5 bases). The V and J ends lost 8 bases and 0 bases respectively, with 13 bases between them. Germline-derived CDR1 and CDR2 are DFQATT and SNEGSKA (reference sequence). This CDR3 spans 14 amino acids. The CDR3 bases are TGCAGTCCCGGGGATTTCGCGAACACCGGGGAGCTGTTTTTT. Encoded protein: CSPGDFANTGELFF.

This clonotype was recorded a few times. CDR3 nucleotides: TGTGCCAGCAGCCAAGGATGGGGGCCGGATGAGCAGTTCTTC. Its protein is CASSQGWGPDEQFF. This chain links TRBV7-6 with TRBJ2-1; perhaps TRBD1 as D (6 bases). Germline V CDR1 and CDR2: SGHVS, FNYEAQ. This CDR3 has 14 amino acids. Deletions cut 5 bases from V and 8 bases from J, with 16 bases between.

The chain carries TRBV2 and TRBJ1-2; D gene uncertain. The CDR3 extends over 14 amino acids. CDR1 and CDR2 from the germline V gene are SNHLY and FYNNEI. Trimming removed 0 bases from V and 4 bases from J, with 9 bases in between. CDR3 bases: TGTGCCAGCAGTGAAGCCCTGGGGTTCTATGGCTACACCTTC. Protein: CASSEALGFYGYTF.

The gene calls are TRBV12-3 or TRBV12-4 and TRBJ1-1; D is ambiguous. V gave up 3 bases and J gave up 1 base, with 15 bases separating them. CDR3 size: 16 residues. The CDR3 DNA is TGTGCCAGCAGTTTGGGCTTGGGCAGCCGGAACACTGAAGCTTTCTTT. Protein sequence: CASSLGLGSRNTEAFF.

The chain uses TRBV13 and TRBJ2-5; D is perhaps TRBD2 (7 bases). This CDR3 is 16 amino acids long. Looked up from germline, CDR1 is PRHDT and CDR2 is FYEKMQ (reference sequence). Trimming took off 2 bases at V and 1 base at J, with 14 bases between the two ends. The CDR3: CASSLLGGGSQETQYF. The CDR3 DNA is TGTGCCAGCAGCTTATTGGGAGGGGGTTCCCAAGAGACCCAGTACTTC. Combining the CDR3 with reference TRBV13 and TRBJ2-5 gives the whole variable domain AAGVIQSPRHLIKEKRETATLKCYPIPRHDTVYWYQQGPGQDPQFLISFYEKMQSDKGSIPDRFSAQQFSDYHSELNMSSLELGDSALYFCASSLLGGGSQETQYFGPGTRLLVL.

This clonotype came up many times. The V call is TRBV5-1, the J call TRBJ2-2; TRBD1 might be the D (6 bases). V lost 1 base and J lost 1, with 8 bases in between. Germline CDR1 and CDR2: SGHRS and YFSETQ. The CDR3 spans 15 residues. CDR3 DNA sequence: TGCGCCAGCAGCTTGCAGGGGCTGAACACCGGGGAGCTGTTTTTT. This translates into CASSLQGLNTGELFF.

V usage is TRBV5-4 and J usage is TRBJ1-2, with D possibly TRBD1 on 6 matching bases. The length of the CDR3 is 14 residues. CDR1 and CDR2 from the germline V gene are SGHNT and YYREEE (reference sequence). V gave up 4 bases and J gave up 5 bases, with 15 bases separating them. CDR3 protein: CASSPRGVGYGYTF. For the CDR3, the DNA is TGTGCCAGCAGCCCCAGGGGTGTCGGGTATGGCTACACCTTC.

This chain links TRBV12-3 or TRBV12-4 with TRBJ2-5; D unclear. The CDR3 sequence is 12 residues long. V gave up 5 bases and J gave up 5 bases, with 9 bases separating them. The CDR3 loop reads CASSPDLETQYF. CDR3 nucleotide sequence: TGTGCCAGCAGTCCTGACCTGGAGACCCAGTACTTC.

The genes are TRBV6-2 or TRBV6-3 and TRBJ2-1; possible D gene TRBD1, 5 bases. Germline lookup yields CDR1 MNHEY and CDR2 SVGEGT. V was pared by 5 bases and J by 3 bases, with 11 bases between. The CDR3 is 14 amino acids. Here the CDR3 reads CASSPKGHYNEQFF. The CDR3, as DNA: TGTGCCAGCAGTCCCAAAGGACACTACAATGAGCAGTTCTTC.

This clonotype showed up many times. The chain recombines TRBV15 with TRBJ1-6, with a weak D call TRBD1 (5 bases). Germline V gives CDR1 LNHNV, CDR2 YYDKDF (reference sequence). The CDR3 extends over 14 amino acids. V shed 1 base and J shed 7 bases, with 8 bases lying between them. The CDR3 spells CATSRAGENSPLHF. The CDR3, as DNA: TGTGCCACCAGCAGAGCGGGGGAAAATTCACCCCTCCACTTT.

This clonotype was detected only a few times. This chain uses TRBV19 with TRBJ1-1, with TRBD1 identical over 8 bases. Germline CDR1 reads LNHDA; CDR2 reads SQIVND (reference sequence). Trimming cost V 6 bases and J 1 base; bases outside gene matches: 4. This CDR3 comprises 14 residues. CDR3 in amino acids: CASRYGTGNTEAFF. DNA for the CDR3: TGTGCCAGTAGATACGGGACAGGGAACACTGAAGCTTTCTTT. Drawing the rest from reference TRBV19 and TRBJ1-1, the complete variable domain is DGGITQSPKYLFRKEGQNVTLSCEQNLNHDAMYWYRQDPGQGLRLIYYSQIVNDFQKGDIAEGYSVSREKKESFPLTVTSAQKNPTAFYLCASRYGTGNTEAFFGQGTRLTVV.

In this sample, this clonotype turned up many times. The chain couples TRBV12-3 or TRBV12-4 to TRBJ1-3, with D hard to call. The CDR3 has 12 amino acids. V was pared by 8 bases and J by 1 base, with 6 bases between. The DNA for the CDR3 is TGTGCCAGCGGGTTATCTGGAAACACCATATATTTT. It codes for CASGLSGNTIYF.

The rearrangement uses TRBV27 and TRBJ1-1; TRBD1 aligns across 7 bases. Trimming removed 8 bases from V and 0 bases from J; junction bases left unmatched: 9. The V gene's germline CDR1 is MNHEY and CDR2 SMNVEV (reference sequence). The length of the CDR3 is 15 residues. In nucleotides, the CDR3 is TGTGCCAGCGGACTATCGGGACAGATGAACACTGAAGCTTTCTTT. Translated: CASGLSGQMNTEAFF.

As to this clonotype: One end of the junction does not line up with germline, which may come from a read error. The chain joins TRBV7-6 to TRBJ1-1, with D possibly being TRBD1 (5 bases). From germline, CDR1 is SGHVS and CDR2 FNYEAQ. The CDR3 runs 15 residues. CDR3 coding DNA: TGTGTCAGCAGCTTAGACGACAGTTACAACACTGAAGCTTTCTTT. Encoded protein: CVSSLDDSYNTEAFF.

The chain joins TRBV28 to TRBJ2-3, with D perhaps TRBD1 (6 bases). CDR3 length: 14 amino acids. Germline V gene lookup returns CDR1 MDHEN and CDR2 SYDVKM. The V gene lost 5 bases and the J gene lost 5 bases, with 14 bases spanning the gap. CDR3 DNA: TGTGCCAGCAGTAAGGGGGAAATGAGAGATACGCAGTATTTT. This sequence encodes CASSKGEMRDTQYF.

This clonotype occurred many times. The chain links TRBV2 to TRBJ1-1; D unresolved. V lost 4 bases to trimming and J lost 8 bases, with 11 bases between them. Per the germline V gene, CDR1 is SNHLY and CDR2 is FYNNEI. This CDR3 is 12 amino acids long. CDR3 coding DNA: TGTGCCAGCAGTGTACCCCTGTGGGAAGCTTTCTTT. This encodes CASSVPLWEAFF.